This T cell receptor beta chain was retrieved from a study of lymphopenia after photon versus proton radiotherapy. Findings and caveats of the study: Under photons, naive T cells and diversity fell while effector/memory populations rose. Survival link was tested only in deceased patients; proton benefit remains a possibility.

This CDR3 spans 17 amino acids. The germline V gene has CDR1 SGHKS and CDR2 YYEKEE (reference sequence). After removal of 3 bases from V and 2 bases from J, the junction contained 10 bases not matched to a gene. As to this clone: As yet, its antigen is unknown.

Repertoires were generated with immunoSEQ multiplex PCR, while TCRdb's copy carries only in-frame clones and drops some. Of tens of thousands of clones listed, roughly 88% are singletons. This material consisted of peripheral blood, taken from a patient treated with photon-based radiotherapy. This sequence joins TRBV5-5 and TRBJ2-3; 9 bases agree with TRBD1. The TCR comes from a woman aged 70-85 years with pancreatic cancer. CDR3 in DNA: TGTGCCAGCAGCTGGAGACAGGGGGACTCCTCCACAGATACGCAGTATTTT. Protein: CASSWRQGDSSTDTQYF.